The clone carrying this T cell receptor (beta chain) has only a few counts. This CDR3 spans 14 amino acids. The germline CDR1 and CDR2 sequences are SGHRS and YFSETQ. V gave up 3 bases and J gave up 8 bases; unmatched junction bases: 8. This sample's TCRbeta library carried unique molecular identifier barcodes. MiXCR, run by TCRdb on the PCR reads, gives a single entry per CDR3 protein. The sample carries about 540,000 distinct CDR3 sequences, around 16% recorded once. The entry originates in a study of T-cell reconstitution after alpha-beta-depleted transplantation in children. The sample here was PBMCs from the stem cell graft donor, taken from the stem cell graft. This clonotype was sampled from a human donor who donated a stem cell graft to a child with acute lymphoblastic leukemia. The V gene is TRBV5-1, the J gene TRBJ2-1; 7 bases are a match to TRBD2. CDR3: CASSWQRTRDEQFF. The CDR3 DNA reads TGCGCCAGCAGCTGGCAAAGGACTAGAGATGAGCAGTTCTTC.